This entry concerns a single TCR beta chain. Its antigen remains unidentified. In TCRdb, the RT-PCR reads were re-called with MiXCR into one record per CDR3 protein. This sample has hundreds of thousands of distinct CDR3 sequences, with 15% to 19% found just once. The CDR3 loop spans 13 amino acids. The germline gives CDR1 SGHAT, CDR2 FQDESV (reference sequence). The ends were cut back, 5 bases at V and 4 bases at J, with 9 bases in the middle. The sample is drawn from a study of response to subunit inactivated influenza vaccine. Overall study findings and caveats: Each seasonal flu vaccination may recruit only limited new T cells, authors suggested.

This TCR came from a man aged 45-65 years who received an inactivated influenza vaccine. The sample consisted of PBMCs from blood, taken roughly 12 days after vaccination. The V and J genes are TRBV11-1 and TRBJ2-1, with no clear D. The CDR3 DNA is TGTGCCAGCAGCCCGAAGGAGTACAATGAGCAGTTCTTC. Protein product: CASSPKEYNEQFF.